This TCR beta chain was identified in a study of cytomegalovirus exposure and HLA in healthy donors. Study conclusions and caveats: An assumption of roughly uniform sequencing depth across donors underlay the presence/absence analyses. According to a later analysis, donors in an Asian-associated ancestry cluster reportedly had fewer N-insertions than the roughly 640-donor mean.

Trimming pared 7 bases from V and 0 bases from J, leaving 16 bases between. The length of the CDR3 is 15 residues. Germline values: CDR1 GTSNPN, CDR2 SVGIG (reference sequence). Notes on this clone: Its antigen is unidentified.

PCR amplification relied on 60 Vbeta primers (plus 13 Jbeta primers). As processed by the authors: Later, an analysis found 80 million or so unique TCR beta chains, and 8.5 million to 12 million of these were shared. The table came from immunoSEQ multiplex PCR; TCRdb's copy has only in-frame clones and leaves some out. From that table come the V and J calls and clone size; the DNA was used to work out D and trimming. The table includes over 150,000 clones, roughly 87% detected once. This receptor was taken from a girl under three years old in good health and CMV-seronegative. Sequenced: PBMCs. The rearrangement uses TRBV30 and TRBJ2-1, with a possible D match to TRBD2 (6 bases). The CDR3 bases are TGTGCCTCCGACCGCGGCGGGAACTCCTACAATGAGCAGTTCTTC. Encoded protein: CASDRGGNSYNEQFF.